This entry concerns a single T cell receptor beta chain. The target antigen is unknown. Cells that had been cultured for 10 days were the source of isolated CD4+ T cells. Cultures had half their medium replaced with IL-2 medium on days 3 and 7. The source of the sample is a study of vaccination effects on CD4 cells after COVID-19. On the study more broadly: Subjects were given two BNT162b2 or mRNA-1273 vaccine doses. Every well got some 1.8 million PBMC, which were grown with about 9.2 IU/ml IL-2 and about 10 ug/ml peptides.

Produced via immunoSEQ multiplex PCR; TCRdb's table is partial and in-frame only. The repertoire holds roughly 40,000 clones, about 65% seen once, with 4.2% in the top ten. V was clipped by 4 bases and J by 4 bases, with 14 bases between them. The CDR3 consists of 15 residues. Germline CDR1 is SGHTS and CDR2 is YDEGEE. The sequence came from a human donor who received a COVID-19 vaccine. Sample: CD4+ T cells from PBMCs cultured without peptide, taken before COVID-19 vaccination. V is TRBV5-8 and J is TRBJ1-4; maybe TRBD1 (5 bases). CDR3 nucleotide sequence: TGTGCCAGCAGCACGTACATGGGGCTTAATGAAAAACTGTTTTTT. It specifies CASSTYMGLNEKLFF.